This T cell receptor beta chain was identified in a study of graft-versus-host responses after intestinal transplantation (dated by TCRdb to the early 2020s). A note on the overall study: Multivisceral, liver-intestinal, or isolated intestinal transplants were received by the recipients. Every recipient was given anti-thymocyte globulin induction, then maintenance tacrolimus and steroids for roughly three years. A peak of at least 4% donor T cells among recipient peripheral blood mononuclear cells was the definition used for donor T cell macrochimerism. Samples from a few later patients were sequenced in-house on an Illumina MiSeq with MiXCR processing rather than by the commercial service. A cohort of 20 to 25 intestinal transplant recipients, including one retransplant, was enrolled, and a few patients lacking pretransplant specimens were excluded. Alloreactive clones were identified by sequencing pre-transplant mixed lymphocyte reaction products and comparing them with unstimulated pre-transplant donor and recipient T cells. Graft-versus-host and host-versus-graft alloreactive T cell clones were tracked in the graft, circulation and bone marrow after intestinal transplantation using bulk TCR-beta CDR3 sequencing. What the work shows at the level of the full study, not this receptor alone: The conclusions were limited by the relatively low number and heterogeneity of the intestinal transplant patients. Early after transplant, peak levels of circulating GvH clones were found to be associated with declines in HvG clones. High GvH to HvG T cell clonal ratios were observed in the allografts of patients with donor T cell macrochimerism. GvH clones were found in recipient bone marrow, and some of the GvH clones appeared earlier in ileal mucosa or blood, which is consistent with an intestinal mucosal origin.

On this clone: No much larger clone exists at a distance of one base, and base qualities are not known.

In light of the paper, this sample's time point label describes: cells obtained before transplantation from donor or recipient. In mixed lymphocyte reactions, around 200,000 CFSE-labeled pre-transplant responders were plated with around 200,000 irradiated violet-dye-labeled stimulators and cultured for 6 days. After the mixed lymphocyte reaction, proliferating CD3+CD4+CFSE-low and CD3+CD8+CFSE-low responder cells were FACS-sorted on a BD Influx sorter. Trimmed from V: 2 bases; trimmed from J: 2 bases; junction bases lacking a gene match: 3. The CDR3 runs 15 amino acids, cysteine and phenylalanine included. The sequence is cut down to CDR3 DNA, 45 bases in frame from base 1. The germline V gene yields MNHEY for CDR1 and SVGAGI for CDR2. The library was obtained by the immunoSEQ multiplex PCR assay. For most patients, genomic DNA was isolated with the Qiagen DNeasy Blood and Tissue Kit and shipped frozen to Adaptive Biotechnologies for TCR sequencing. Adaptive Biotechnologies carried out high-throughput TCR-beta CDR3 sequencing of genomic DNA for most patients. The source study handled its data this way. Adaptive's ImmunoSEQ software supplied the TCR sequencing data for 15 to 20 patients, while MiXCR and VDJtools were used to process a few other patients. CD4 versus CD8 sorting errors were corrected by removing sequences found in both subsets at a frequency ratio below 5:1. CDR3 nucleotide sequences shared between donor and recipient were removed because the origin of such sequences could not be assigned. Alloreactive clones required at least 2-fold expansion over unstimulated cells and minimum CFSE-low frequency of 0.002% (template counts) or 0.001% (read counts). Clones were considered mappable if detected in sequenced pre-transplant spleen, lymph node, or MLR CFSE-low populations of the donor or recipient. The cumulative frequency of alloreactive clones was calculated as a percentage of all sequences, weighted by copy number. TCRdb obtained this table from immuneACCESS and retained in-frame rearrangements with V and J assigned. These tables miss some clones; where compared with another copy, unresolved V genes account for less than half of the shortfall, and the remainder is unexplained. That table is the source of V, J and clone size, and D and trimming were worked out from the DNA. The sample table shows thousands of clones, and 30% to 35% are seen once. In total, the top ten clones hold just over 3% of the sample.

This TCR derives from a human patient who was an organ donor for intestinal transplantation. This material consisted of alloreactive CD8+ T cells from a mixed lymphocyte reaction culture, taken before transplantation. The sample's cell subset or site label, decoded: CFSE-low proliferating T cells sorted from roughly six-day pre-transplant mixed lymphocyte reaction (GvH or HvG direction). The chain couples TRBV6-5 to TRBJ2-3, with 8 central nucleotides matching TRBD2. DNA sequence: TGTGCCAGCAGTTACACTAGCGGACCCACAGATACGCAGTATTTT. Translation gives CASSYTSGPTDTQYF.